This record covers a single T cell receptor (beta chain). Antigen unknown. CDR3 length: 17 residues. V was shortened by 3 bases and J by 0 bases, with 15 bases between the two germline ends. Germline V gives CDR1 SGDLS, CDR2 YYNGEE. This entry is derived from a study of T cells after yellow fever vaccination. General study points: Abundant clonotypes from the bulk population could have been carried over as contaminants into FACS-sorted repertoires. Though it reached lower strength, the secondary response hit its peak faster, day 5 versus 15. CD4 and CD8 compartments shared a small share of clonotypes.

Universal primer sites and UMIs were introduced during 5'RACE template-switching synthesis of TCR cDNA. TCRdb redid the calling of the 5' RACE reads with MiXCR, one entry per CDR3 protein. The sample has around 600,000 distinct CDR3 sequences, about 12% seen once. This material consisted of PBMCs, taken on the day of the yellow fever booster vaccination. The source of this sequence is a man younger than 45 who received the YFV17D yellow fever vaccine. V usage is TRBV9 and J usage is TRBJ2-2, with D possibly matching TRBD1 (6 bases). CDR3 DNA sequence: TGTGCCAGCAGCGCCAGTACAGGGACCGCGAACACCGGGGAGCTGTTTTTT. Its protein product is CASSASTGTANTGELFF.